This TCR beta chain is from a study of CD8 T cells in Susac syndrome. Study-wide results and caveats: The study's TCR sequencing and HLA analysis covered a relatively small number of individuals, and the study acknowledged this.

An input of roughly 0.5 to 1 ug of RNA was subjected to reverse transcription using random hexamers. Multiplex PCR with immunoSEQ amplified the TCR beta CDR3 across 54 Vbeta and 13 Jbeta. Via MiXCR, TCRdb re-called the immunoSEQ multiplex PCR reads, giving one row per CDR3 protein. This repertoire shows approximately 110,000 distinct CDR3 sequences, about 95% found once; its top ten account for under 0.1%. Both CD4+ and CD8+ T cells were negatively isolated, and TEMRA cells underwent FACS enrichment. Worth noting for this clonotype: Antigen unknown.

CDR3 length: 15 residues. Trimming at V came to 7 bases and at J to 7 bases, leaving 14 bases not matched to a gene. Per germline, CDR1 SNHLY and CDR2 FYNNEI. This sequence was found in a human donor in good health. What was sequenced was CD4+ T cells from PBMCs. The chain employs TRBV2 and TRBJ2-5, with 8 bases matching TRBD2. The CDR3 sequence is CASTGSHSAGGTQYF. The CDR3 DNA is TGTGCCAGCACGGGATCCCACTCGGCGGGGGGGACCCAGTACTTC.